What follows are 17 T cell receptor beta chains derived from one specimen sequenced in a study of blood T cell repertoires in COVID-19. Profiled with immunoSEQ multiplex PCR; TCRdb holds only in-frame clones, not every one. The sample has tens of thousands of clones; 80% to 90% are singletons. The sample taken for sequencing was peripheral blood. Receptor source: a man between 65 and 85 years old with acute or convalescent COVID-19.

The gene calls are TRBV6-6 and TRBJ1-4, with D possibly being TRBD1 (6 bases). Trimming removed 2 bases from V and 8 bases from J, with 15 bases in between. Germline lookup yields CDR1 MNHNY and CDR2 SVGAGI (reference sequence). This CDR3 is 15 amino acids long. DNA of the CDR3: TGTGCCAGCAGTTACCGCGGGGGGCGCATGGAAAAACTGTTTTTT. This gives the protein CASSYRGGRMEKLFF.

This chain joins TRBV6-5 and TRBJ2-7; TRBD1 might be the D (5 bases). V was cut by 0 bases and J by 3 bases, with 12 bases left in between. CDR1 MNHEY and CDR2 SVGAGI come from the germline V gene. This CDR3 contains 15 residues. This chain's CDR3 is CASSYSGQGIYEQYF. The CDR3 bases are TGTGCCAGCAGTTACTCAGGGCAGGGAATCTACGAGCAGTACTTC.

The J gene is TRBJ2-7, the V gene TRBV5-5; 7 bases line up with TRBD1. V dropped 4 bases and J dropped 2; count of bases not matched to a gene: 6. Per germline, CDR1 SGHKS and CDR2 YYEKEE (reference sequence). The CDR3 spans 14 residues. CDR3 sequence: CASSVGQAAYEQYF. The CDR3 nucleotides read TGTGCCAGCAGCGTTGGACAGGCCGCCTACGAGCAGTACTTC.

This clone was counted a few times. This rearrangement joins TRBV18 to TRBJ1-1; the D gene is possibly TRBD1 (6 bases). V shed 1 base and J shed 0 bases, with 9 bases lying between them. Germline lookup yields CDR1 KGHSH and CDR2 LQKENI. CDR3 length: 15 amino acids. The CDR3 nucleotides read TGTGCCAGCTCACCACTGGGGGGGCTGAACACTGAAGCTTTCTTT. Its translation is CASSPLGGLNTEAFF.

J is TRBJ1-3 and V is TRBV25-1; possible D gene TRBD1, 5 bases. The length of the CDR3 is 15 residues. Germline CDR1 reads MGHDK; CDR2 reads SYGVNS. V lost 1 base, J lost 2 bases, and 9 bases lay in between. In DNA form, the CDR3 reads TGTGCCAGCAGTGAATCGTCAGGGACTGGAAACACCATATATTTT. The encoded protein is CASSESSGTGNTIYF.

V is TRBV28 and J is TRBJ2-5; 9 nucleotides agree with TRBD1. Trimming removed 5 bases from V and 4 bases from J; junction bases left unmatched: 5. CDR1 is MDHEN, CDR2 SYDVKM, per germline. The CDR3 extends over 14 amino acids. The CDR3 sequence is CASSTNRGLETQYF. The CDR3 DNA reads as TGTGCCAGCAGTACCAACAGGGGGCTAGAGACCCAGTACTTC.

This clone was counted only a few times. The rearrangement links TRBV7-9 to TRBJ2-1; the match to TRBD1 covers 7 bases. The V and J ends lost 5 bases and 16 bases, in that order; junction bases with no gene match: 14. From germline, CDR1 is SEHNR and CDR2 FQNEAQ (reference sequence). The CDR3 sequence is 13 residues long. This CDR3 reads CASSLSGTVKGFF. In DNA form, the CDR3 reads TGTGCCAGCAGCCTTTCCGGGACAGTAAAGGGATTCTTC. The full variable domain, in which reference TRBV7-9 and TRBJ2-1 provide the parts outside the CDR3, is DTGVSQNPRHKITKRGQNVTFRCDPISEHNRLYWYRQTLGQGPEFLTYFQNEAQLEKSRLLSDRFSAERPKGSFSTLEIQRTEQGDSAMYLCASSLSGTVKGFFGPGTRLTVL.

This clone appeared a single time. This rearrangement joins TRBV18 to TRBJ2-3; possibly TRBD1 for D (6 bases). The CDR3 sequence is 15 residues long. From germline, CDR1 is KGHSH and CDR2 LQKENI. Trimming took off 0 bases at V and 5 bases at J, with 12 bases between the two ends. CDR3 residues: CASSPPEQGGDTQYF. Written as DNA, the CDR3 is TGTGCCAGCTCACCACCGGAACAGGGCGGAGATACGCAGTATTTT.

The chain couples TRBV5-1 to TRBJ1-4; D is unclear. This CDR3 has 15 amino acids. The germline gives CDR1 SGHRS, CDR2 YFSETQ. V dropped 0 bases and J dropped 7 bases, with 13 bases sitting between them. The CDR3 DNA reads TGCGCCAGCAGCTTGGGGGCGTCGTTCGGTGAAAAACTGTTTTTT. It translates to CASSLGASFGEKLFF.

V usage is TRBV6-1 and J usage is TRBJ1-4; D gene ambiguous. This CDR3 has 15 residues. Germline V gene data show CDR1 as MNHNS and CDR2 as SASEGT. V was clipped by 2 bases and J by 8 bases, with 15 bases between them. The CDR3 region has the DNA TGTGCCAGCAGTGAAAGGACTGAGGGTAAAGAAAAACTGTTTTTT. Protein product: CASSERTEGKEKLFF.

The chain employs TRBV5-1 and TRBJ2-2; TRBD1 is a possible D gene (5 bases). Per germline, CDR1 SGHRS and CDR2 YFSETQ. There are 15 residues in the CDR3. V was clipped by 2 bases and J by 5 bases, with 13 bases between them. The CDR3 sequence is CASSFTAGPTGELFF. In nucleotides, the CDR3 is TGCGCCAGCAGCTTCACGGCAGGGCCGACCGGGGAGCTGTTTTTT.

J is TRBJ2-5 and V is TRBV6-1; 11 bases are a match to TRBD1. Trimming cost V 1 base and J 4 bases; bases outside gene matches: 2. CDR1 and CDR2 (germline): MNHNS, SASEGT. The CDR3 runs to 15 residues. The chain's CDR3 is CASSEGTGGGETQYF. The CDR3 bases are TGTGCCAGCAGTGAAGGGACAGGGGGCGGAGAGACCCAGTACTTC.

Here the CDR3 reads CASSPGLGSSGANVLTF. The CDR3 region has the DNA TGTGCCAGCAGTCCGGGACTCGGTAGCTCTGGGGCCAACGTCCTGACTTTC. The V call is TRBV2, the J call TRBJ2-6, with D perhaps matching TRBD2 (6 bases). The CDR3 contains 17 residues. Trimming removed 5 bases from V and 0 bases from J, with 14 bases in between. Germline assignment: CDR1 SNHLY and CDR2 FYNNEI. The entire variable domain, with the rest obtained from reference TRBV2 and TRBJ2-6, is as follows: EPEVTQTPSHQVTQMGQEVILRCVPISNHLYFYWYRQILGQKVEFLVSFYNNEISEKSEIFDDQFSVERPDGSNFTLKIRSTKLEDSAMYFCASSPGLGSSGANVLTFGAGSRLTVL.

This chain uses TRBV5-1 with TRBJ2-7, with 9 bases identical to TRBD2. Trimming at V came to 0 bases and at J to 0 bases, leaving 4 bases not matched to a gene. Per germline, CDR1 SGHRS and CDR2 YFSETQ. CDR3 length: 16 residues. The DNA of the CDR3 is TGCGCCAGCAGCTTGGGAGCGGGAGGCGACTCCTACGAGCAGTACTTC. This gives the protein CASSLGAGGDSYEQYF.

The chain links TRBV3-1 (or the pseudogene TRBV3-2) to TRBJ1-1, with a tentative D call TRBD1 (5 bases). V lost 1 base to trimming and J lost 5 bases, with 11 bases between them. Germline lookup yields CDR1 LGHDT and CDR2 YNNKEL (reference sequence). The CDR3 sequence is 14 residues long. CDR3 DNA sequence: TGTGCCAGCAGCCAAGGCAGGCAGGGAACTGAAGCTTTCTTT. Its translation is CASSQGRQGTEAFF.

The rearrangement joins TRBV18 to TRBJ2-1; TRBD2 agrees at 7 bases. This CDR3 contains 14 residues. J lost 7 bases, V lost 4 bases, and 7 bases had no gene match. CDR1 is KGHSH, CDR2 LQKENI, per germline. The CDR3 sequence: CASSRGGSGNEQFF. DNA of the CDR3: TGTGCCAGCTCACGGGGCGGGAGTGGTAATGAGCAGTTCTTC.

CDR3 sequence: CASTVSGGITSQYF. The CDR3 DNA reads TGTGCCAGCACCGTTAGCGGGGGAATTACGTCTCAGTACTTC. The rearrangement links TRBV5-6 to TRBJ2-7; 9 bases are a match to TRBD2. Germline lookup yields CDR1 SGHDT and CDR2 YYEEEE. The CDR3 sequence is 14 residues long. V was pared by 6 bases and J by 10 bases, with 14 bases of the junction left unmatched. Drawing the rest from reference TRBV5-6 and TRBJ2-7, the complete variable domain is DAGVTQSPTHLIKTRGQQVTLRCSPKSGHDTVSWYQQALGQGPQFIFQYYEEEERQRGNFPDRFSGHQFPNYSSELNVNALLLGDSALYLCASTVSGGITSQYFGPGTRLTVT.